These 31 T cell receptor beta chains originate from one sample sequenced in a study of tumor-infiltrating lymphocytes in oesophageal squamous cell carcinoma. TCRdb re-called the PCR reads with MiXCR, one entry per CDR3 protein. The table has 12,000 or so distinct CDR3 sequences, around 54% seen once. The sample comprised esophageal tumor tissue. These receptors were obtained from a female donor with esophageal squamous cell carcinoma.

This chain uses TRBV7-2 with TRBJ2-3; 13 positions match TRBD2. The J call is doubtful: the DNA matches TRBJ2-7 better. The germline V gene has CDR1 SGHTA and CDR2 FQGNSA. This CDR3 is built from 17 residues. CDR3 amino acids: CASSLGTSGGASSEQYF. CDR3 nucleotide sequence: TGTGCCAGCAGCTTAGGAACTAGCGGGGGGGCCTCTAGCGAGCAGTACTTC.

In its sample, this clonotype was seen a few times. The J gene is TRBJ2-3, the V gene TRBV7-2; possible D gene TRBD2, 5 bases. This CDR3 spans 14 amino acids. CDR1 and CDR2 (germline): SGHTA, FQGNSA. V was pared by 3 bases and J by 0 bases, with 7 bases between. Written as DNA, the CDR3 is TGTGCCAGCAGCTTGTCGGGGAGCACAGATACGCAGTATTTT. Translation: CASSLSGSTDTQYF. Together with reference TRBV7-2 and TRBJ2-3, the CDR3 gives the full variable domain: GAGVSQSPSNKVTEKGKDVELRCDPISGHTALYWYRQSLGQGLEFLIYFQGNSAPDKSGLPSDRFSAERTGGSVSTLTIQRTQQEDSAVYLCASSLSGSTDTQYFGPGTRLTVL.

This rearrangement joins TRBV6-1 to TRBJ2-5; 8 bases are shared with TRBD1. The germline V gene has CDR1 MNHNS and CDR2 SASEGT. This CDR3 is built from 15 residues. The J segment lost 3 bases and the V segment lost 5 bases, leaving 8 bases of the junction unmatched. The CDR3 sequence: CASSRGQVTKETQYF. The CDR3 DNA reads as TGTGCCAGCAGTAGGGGACAGGTTACGAAAGAGACCCAGTACTTC.

V usage is TRBV2 and J usage is TRBJ2-7; 10 bases agree with TRBD2. Matching the DNA end better, TRBJ2-5 makes the J call doubtful. The V gene's germline CDR1 is SNHLY and CDR2 FYNNEI. CDR3 length equals 13 residues. CDR3 DNA: TGTGCCAGCAGTGGGGGACTAGCGGAGACCCAGTACTTC. This codes for CASSGGLAETQYF.

The genes are TRBV6-2 or TRBV6-3 and TRBJ1-5, with D tentatively TRBD1 (6 bases). Between the trimmed V and J ends, which lost 5 bases and 9 bases, there was a span of 20 bases. CDR1 and CDR2 from the germline V gene are MNHEY and SVGEGT. The CDR3 has 15 residues. The CDR3 reads CASSASGGARRPQHF. The CDR3 DNA reads TGTGCCAGCAGTGCCTCGGGGGGGGCAAGGCGGCCCCAGCATTTT.

The V and J genes are TRBV5-1 and TRBJ2-1, with D perhaps matching TRBD2 (6 bases). This CDR3 spans 15 amino acids. Per the germline V gene, CDR1 is SGHRS and CDR2 is YFSETQ. The V end was cut by 4 bases, the J end by 2 bases, with 13 bases between. The CDR3: CASSPGLQTYNEQFF. CDR3 in DNA: TGCGCCAGCAGCCCGGGACTCCAAACCTACAATGAGCAGTTCTTC.

This clonotype was detected only a few times. The J gene is TRBJ2-1, the V gene TRBV7-9; 9 bases are shared with TRBD1. Trimming took 4 bases from V and 6 from J; bases not matched to a gene: 13. CDR1 and CDR2 from the germline V gene are SEHNR and FQNEAQ (reference sequence). This CDR3 contains 17 residues. The chain's CDR3 is CASSSRTGTGTRNEQFF. CDR3 coding DNA: TGTGCCAGCAGCTCCAGGACCGGGACAGGGACTCGCAATGAGCAGTTCTTC.

The CDR3 DNA reads as TGTGCCAGCAGCCCCCCAAGACCGGGACAGGGCAGCCCCCAAGAGACCCAGTACTTC. Its protein is CASSPPRPGQGSPQETQYF. The chain recombines TRBV7-3 with TRBJ2-1, with TRBD1 matching over 9 bases. The DNA end is more similar to TRBJ2-5, so the J call may be wrong. This CDR3 region has 19 residues. Looked up from germline, CDR1 is SGHTA and CDR2 is FQGTGA.

The chain links TRBV7-3 to TRBJ2-5, with 11 bases matching TRBD1. The CDR3 runs 18 residues. V lost 5 bases, J lost 5 bases, and 16 bases stayed unmatched. Germline V lookup: CDR1 SGHTA, CDR2 FQGTGA. The CDR3 spells CASSPTRSDRGRLETQYF. In DNA, the CDR3 is TGTGCCAGCAGCCCCACCCGCTCGGACAGGGGGCGTTTGGAGACCCAGTACTTC.

The chain employs TRBV6-6 and TRBJ2-1; 14 bases are shared with TRBD2. CDR1 and CDR2 (germline): MNHNY, SVGAGI (reference sequence). V was pared by 5 bases and J by 7 bases, with 7 bases of the junction left unmatched. This CDR3 has 16 residues. This CDR3 is CASSQGLAGVRNEQFF. CDR3 DNA: TGTGCCAGCAGTCAGGGACTAGCGGGAGTAAGAAATGAGCAGTTCTTC.

This chain joins TRBV7-6 and TRBJ2-5, with D perhaps TRBD1 (6 bases). This CDR3 contains 15 residues. The V end was cut by 5 bases, the J end by 5 bases, with 18 bases between. Germline V gene data show CDR1 as SGHVS and CDR2 as FNYEAQ. DNA of the CDR3: TGTGCCAGCAGCACGACAACAGGGCCCGAGGAGACCCAGTACTTC. This translates into CASSTTTGPEETQYF.

The chain uses TRBV7-9 and TRBJ2-5; 7 positions match TRBD1. Near its end, the DNA agrees better with TRBJ2-1, so the J call may be wrong. This CDR3 region has 15 residues. CDR1 SEHNR and CDR2 FQNEAQ come from the germline V gene (reference sequence). Written as DNA, the CDR3 is TGTGCCAGCAGCTTCCTCGGGGACAGCTACAATGAGCAGTTCTTC. As protein: CASSFLGDSYNEQFF.

This clonotype was seen more than once but under ten times. Here the CDR3 reads CASSQQGRGSQETQYF. DNA for the CDR3: TGTGCCAGCAGCCAACAGGGGCGGGGGTCCCAAGAGACCCAGTACTTC. V is TRBV7-3 and J is TRBJ2-5; D possibly uses TRBD1 or TRBD2 (7 bases each). Germline-derived CDR1 and CDR2 are SGHTA and FQGTGA. This CDR3 has 16 amino acids. Trimming removed 5 bases at V and 1 base at J, with 17 bases between.

V and J are TRBV12-3 or TRBV12-4 and TRBJ1-1; D remains ambiguous. V was cut by 7 bases and J by 2 bases, with 14 bases left in between. There are 14 residues in the CDR3. CDR3 residues: CASTPTGGNTEAFF. In DNA form, the CDR3 reads TGTGCCAGCACCCCAACGGGAGGAAACACTGAAGCTTTCTTT.

The chain combines TRBV7-6 with TRBJ2-4; 8 nucleotides agree with TRBD2. The V gene end was trimmed by 4 bases and the J gene end by 13 bases; junction bases not matched to a gene: 12. The CDR3 extends over 14 amino acids. Germline lookup yields CDR1 SGHVS and CDR2 FNYEAQ. CDR3 in DNA: TGTGCCAGCAGCTCTATTCCGGGACTAGAAGAGCAGTACTTC. Its protein product is CASSSIPGLEEQYF. Full variable domain (rest looked up from reference TRBV7-6 and TRBJ2-4): GAGVSQSPRYKVTKRGQDVALRCDPISGHVSLYWYRQALGQGPEFLTYFNYEAQQDKSGLPNDRFSAERPEGSISTLTIQRTEQRDSAMYRCASSSIPGLEEQYFGAGTRLSVL.

This clonotype occurred a few times. The chain couples TRBV7-9 to TRBJ2-7; a weak D match, TRBD2 (6 bases). The J call may be wrong; the DNA end is better matched by TRBJ2-1. Germline CDR1 and CDR2: SEHNR and FQNEAQ (reference sequence). The CDR3 loop spans 15 amino acids. Written as DNA, the CDR3 is TGTGCCAGCAGCCCACGGGACTCCCCCTACAATGAGCAGTTCTTC. As protein: CASSPRDSPYNEQFF.

The chain has TRBV7-2 and TRBJ2-7, with D possibly being TRBD1 (5 bases). The germline V gene encodes CDR1 SGHTA and CDR2 FQGNSA. This CDR3 spans 14 amino acids. V lost 7 bases and J 2 bases, leaving 15 bases between the germline ends. CDR3 amino acids: CASTSQVQAYEQYF. The CDR3 region has the DNA TGTGCCAGCACCTCACAGGTTCAGGCCTACGAGCAGTACTTC.

The chain links TRBV11-3 to TRBJ2-1; the match to TRBD1 covers 10 bases. The J segment lost 4 bases and the V segment lost 3 bases, leaving 6 bases of the junction unmatched. The V gene's germline CDR1 is SGHNT and CDR2 YENEEA. The CDR3 contains 16 residues. This chain's CDR3 is CASSLGTGVGYNEQFF. CDR3 nucleotide sequence: TGTGCCAGCAGCTTGGGGACAGGGGTAGGGTACAATGAGCAGTTCTTC.

The chain employs TRBV7-9 and TRBJ2-7; TRBD1 matches at 9 bases. Germline assignment: CDR1 SEHNR and CDR2 FQNEAQ (reference sequence). This CDR3 spans 15 amino acids. The V segment lost 5 bases and the J segment 6 bases; nucleotides outside the gene matches: 11. The CDR3 reads CASSPFGQGRIEQYF. The CDR3 DNA sequence: TGTGCCAGCAGCCCGTTCGGACAGGGGAGGATCGAGCAGTACTTC.

The genes are TRBV6-9 and TRBJ2-1; D is unresolved. This CDR3 has 14 residues. Trimming cost V 6 bases and J 7 bases, with 16 bases left between them. Germline V CDR1 and CDR2: MNHGY, SVAAGI. Here the CDR3 DNA reads TGTGCCAGCAGACTTCCGGGTCTTAGGAATGAGCAGTTCTTC. Translated: CASRLPGLRNEQFF.

The chain couples TRBV7-4 to TRBJ2-7; 8 bases are shared with TRBD2. The end of the DNA aligns better with TRBJ2-1, so the J call may be wrong. Per germline, CDR1 SGHVT and CDR2 SQSDAQ. The CDR3 loop spans 15 amino acids. The CDR3 DNA is TGTGCCAGCAGCAGGGGTCGGGGGGGTCGCAATGAGCAGTTCTTC. Protein product: CASSRGRGGRNEQFF.

The V gene is TRBV6-6, the J gene TRBJ2-5; no firm D call. The J call may be wrong; the DNA end is better matched by TRBJ1-2. Germline loops: CDR1 MNHNY, CDR2 SVGAGI (reference sequence). This CDR3 spans 14 amino acids. The CDR3 DNA follows: TGTGCCAGCAGTTACTCAGGCAAAAACTATGGCTACACCTTC. Amino acids: CASSYSGKNYGYTF.

The CDR3 DNA reads TGTGCCAGCAGCTTAACCTGGGACGGGGCAAGGGAGCAGTTCTTC. Protein sequence: CASSLTWDGAREQFF. The genes are TRBV7-3 and TRBJ2-1, with D perhaps assigned TRBD1 or TRBD2 (5 bases each). The V gene's germline CDR1 is SGHTA and CDR2 FQGTGA. The V gene lost 0 bases and the J gene lost 10 bases, with 16 bases spanning the gap. This CDR3 spans 15 amino acids.

About this clonotype itself: The conserved final phenylalanine or tryptophan is absent from the CDR3, which likely points to a read error. The limits of the CDR3 on the DNA are not certain, so only TCRdb's listed CDR3 is given. The chain joins TRBV12-2 to TRBJ2-5; no DNA check was done on the table's D call, TRBD1. TRBV12-2 is classified as a pseudogene. The CDR3 region is 18 residues in length, termini included. The CDR3 sequence: CATVGGRDFVNYGYTFGS.

The V gene is TRBV11-2, the J gene TRBJ1-6; the match to TRBD1 covers 8 bases. Germline trimming cut 5 bases from V and 1 base from J; bases unmatched to any gene: 13. CDR1 and CDR2 (germline): SGHAT, FQNNGV. The CDR3 totals 19 residues. CDR3 amino acids: CASSPGRQGARSYNSPLHF. The CDR3 bases are TGTGCCAGCAGCCCGGGGCGCCAGGGGGCACGGTCCTATAATTCACCCCTCCACTTT.

This clonotype was detected many times. A much larger clonotype is one base distant, so this may be a read error. The rearrangement links TRBV19 to TRBJ2-7, with D maybe TRBD2 (5 bases). Judging by the DNA end, TRBJ2-1 fits better; the J call may be wrong. CDR1 and CDR2 (germline): LNHDA, SQIVND (reference sequence). This CDR3 comprises 13 residues. The CDR3 DNA is TGTGCCAGTAGTCTGGCCCCTAGGGAGACCCAGTTCTTC. Protein: CASSLAPRETQFF.

This clonotype appeared many times. The V call is TRBV27, the J call TRBJ2-5; TRBD2 agrees at 7 bases. CDR3 length equals 14 residues. In germline, CDR1 is MNHEY, CDR2 SMNVEV (reference sequence). Unmatched junction bases numbered 13, after V lost 4 bases and J lost 11 bases. CDR3 nucleotide sequence: TGTGCCAGCAGTTCACTAGCGCGATACAATGAGCAGTACTTC. Its protein is CASSSLARYNEQYF.

This clonotype was picked up many times. V usage is TRBV6-1 and J usage is TRBJ1-1; 9 nucleotides match TRBD1. CDR3 size: 15 residues. Germline CDR1 reads MNHNS; CDR2 reads SASEGT. The ends lost 4 bases at V and 0 bases at J; junction bases unmatched: 3. The CDR3 is CASSGDRGMNTEAFF. The CDR3 DNA reads TGTGCCAGCAGTGGAGACAGGGGGATGAACACTGAAGCTTTCTTT.

Regarding this clonotype: The CDR3 carries no conserved terminal phenylalanine or tryptophan, so it likely arises from a read error. The DNA is omitted, as the CDR3 cannot be located on it reliably, and the CDR3 follows TCRdb's listing. The CDR3 sequence is CASRSRGNYGYTFGS. The rearrangement links TRBV19 to TRBJ2-1; the table assigns TRBD1, which was not confirmed against the DNA. Germline V gene lookup returns CDR1 LNHDA and CDR2 SQIVND (reference sequence). A total of 15 residues make up the CDR3, ends included.

This rearrangement joins TRBV7-6 to TRBJ2-5; D tentatively reads TRBD1 or TRBD2 (5 bases each). The J call is doubtful: the DNA matches TRBJ2-1 better. The germline gives CDR1 SGHVS, CDR2 FNYEAQ. The CDR3 runs 13 residues. As DNA, the CDR3 is TGTGCCAGCAGAAAAGAGGGGTACAATGAGCAGTTCTTC. Its translation is CASRKEGYNEQFF.

This clonotype has more than one count but fewer than ten. Since the CDR3 does not end with the conserved phenylalanine or tryptophan, this likely comes from a read error. The DNA is omitted, as the CDR3 cannot be located on it reliably, and the CDR3 follows TCRdb's listing. The chain couples TRBV6-1 to TRBJ2-7; TRBD2, the D gene given by the table, was not confirmed from the DNA. Ends included, the CDR3 has 8 residues. Germline V lookup: CDR1 MNHNS, CDR2 SASEGT. CDR3 protein: CASDGLAG.